A single sample is the source of the 31 T cell receptor beta chains below, sequenced in a study of T cell changes during pregnancy in multiple sclerosis. Sequenced by immunoSEQ multiplex PCR; TCRdb stores in-frame clones only, minus some. Of some 28,000 clones listed, approximately 90% are singletons. The sequencing here drew on CD4+ T cells from peripheral blood mononuclear cells, taken in the first trimester of pregnancy. The origin of the receptors is a female donor with multiple sclerosis, enrolled in a pregnancy study.

This chain links TRBV18 with TRBJ2-1; TRBD1 agrees at 10 bases. The junction had 5 bases not matched to a gene; V was cut back by 2 bases and J by 4 bases. The CDR3 length is 16 residues. The germline gives CDR1 KGHSH, CDR2 LQKENI. CDR3 bases: TGTGCCAGCTCACCATACGACAGGGGGCTTTACAATGAGCAGTTCTTC. It is translated as CASSPYDRGLYNEQFF.

This CDR3 is CASSQLYPGANVLTF. The CDR3 coding sequence is TGTGCCAGCAGCCAACTGTATCCTGGGGCCAACGTCCTGACTTTC. The rearrangement links TRBV7-3 to TRBJ2-6, with D unclear. Germline values: CDR1 SGHTA, CDR2 FQGTGA. Trimming left V 5 bases short and J 2 bases short, with 10 bases between. The CDR3 is made up of 15 amino acids.

This CDR3 is CATSSGGNGNTIYF. CDR3 coding DNA: TGTGCCACCAGCTCGGGGGGGAACGGAAACACCATATATTTT. The rearrangement joins TRBV15 to TRBJ1-3, with a weak D call TRBD1 (5 bases). The CDR3 runs to 14 residues. V shed 5 bases and J shed 4 bases, with 12 bases lying between them. Germline V gene lookup returns CDR1 LNHNV and CDR2 YYDKDF (reference sequence).

The chain recombines TRBV10-3 with TRBJ1-1, with TRBD1 matching 7 bases. Germline V gene lookup returns CDR1 ENHRY and CDR2 SYGVKD. The CDR3 sequence is 14 residues long. Losses at the gene ends were 8 bases for V and 2 bases for J; bases not matched to a gene: 8. The CDR3 nucleotides read TGTGCCATCCTGCCCGACAGGGCCAACACTGAAGCTTTCTTT. This codes for CAILPDRANTEAFF.

This chain links TRBV11-3 with TRBJ2-7, with D unresolved. CDR1 and CDR2 (germline): SGHNT, YENEEA. V was trimmed by 3 bases and J by 7 bases, leaving 16 bases between them. The CDR3 covers 14 residues. CDR3 amino acids: CASSLTGRLSEQYF. The DNA of the CDR3 is TGTGCCAGCAGCTTGACCGGCAGGTTGAGTGAGCAGTACTTC.

CDR3 residues: CASSYTWTVNQPQHF. Here the CDR3 DNA reads TGTGCCAGCAGCTATACATGGACAGTGAATCAGCCCCAGCATTTT. The chain combines TRBV27 with TRBJ1-5, with a weak D call TRBD1 (6 bases). The germline V and J ends were trimmed by 6 bases and 4 bases, with 16 bases remaining between them. Looked up from germline, CDR1 is MNHEY and CDR2 is SMNVEV (reference sequence). The CDR3 totals 15 residues.

The chain uses TRBV9 and TRBJ1-2; possible D gene TRBD1, 5 bases. Germline CDR1 reads SGDLS; CDR2 reads YYNGEE. The CDR3 is made up of 15 amino acids. Trimming took 0 bases from V and 8 from J, leaving 17 bases between them. The CDR3 nucleotides read TGTGCCAGCAGCGTAGCTACTGGGGGGTCAGGAGGCTACACCTTC. It encodes CASSVATGGSGGYTF.

This sequence joins TRBV18 and TRBJ1-5; 7 bases line up with TRBD1. This CDR3 has 16 residues. V was clipped by 4 bases and J by 6 bases; unmatched bases: 12. The germline gives CDR1 KGHSH, CDR2 LQKENI. In DNA, the CDR3 is TGTGCCAGCTCACTTCGGGGGGGACAGCCCGGTCAGCCCCAGCATTTT. Translation: CASSLRGGQPGQPQHF.

The chain is built from TRBV7-3 and TRBJ2-5; 10 nucleotides match TRBD2. With 3 bases clipped from V and 5 bases from J, the junction kept 3 bases outside the gene matches. CDR1 SGHTA and CDR2 FQGTGA come from the germline V gene. The CDR3 extends over 14 amino acids. The CDR3, as DNA: TGTGCCAGCAGCTTCTTAGCGGGGGGCGAGACCCAGTACTTC. It specifies CASSFLAGGETQYF.

The chain combines TRBV7-3 with TRBJ2-1, with 11 bases fitting TRBD2. In germline, CDR1 is SGHTA, CDR2 FQGTGA. The CDR3 contains 15 residues. The V gene end was trimmed by 1 base and the J gene end by 9 bases; junction bases not matched to a gene: 5. The CDR3 protein is CASSLIAGGPGEQFF. The DNA for the CDR3 is TGTGCCAGCAGCTTAATAGCGGGGGGGCCCGGTGAGCAGTTCTTC.

The chain recombines TRBV7-9 with TRBJ2-6; D is uncertain. Germline V gives CDR1 SEHNR, CDR2 FQNEAQ (reference sequence). The CDR3 extends over 11 amino acids. Trimming shortened V by 8 bases and J by 4 bases, and 3 bases separated the two germline ends. CDR3 region: CASQGANVLTF. Written as DNA, the CDR3 is TGTGCCAGCCAGGGGGCCAACGTCCTGACTTTC.

The gene calls are TRBV18 and TRBJ2-7; maybe TRBD1 (5 bases). V was shortened by 2 bases and J by 4 bases, with 9 bases between the two germline ends. The germline V gene has CDR1 KGHSH and CDR2 LQKENI. This CDR3 comprises 13 residues. CDR3: CASSPSREYEQYF. The DNA of the CDR3 is TGTGCCAGCTCACCATCCAGGGAATACGAGCAGTACTTC.

This clone was seen a few times. The genes are TRBV5-4 and TRBJ1-2; D may be TRBD1 (6 bases). Germline V CDR1 and CDR2: SGHNT, YYREEE (reference sequence). The V gene lost 4 bases and the J gene lost 4 bases, with 14 bases spanning the gap. CDR3 length: 14 amino acids. The CDR3 here is CASSPQGSGYGYTF. The CDR3 DNA is TGTGCCAGCAGCCCCCAGGGGTCCGGCTATGGCTACACCTTC.

The gene calls are TRBV5-5 and TRBJ2-3; no clear D gene. Germline V gene sequence: CDR1 SGHKS, CDR2 YYEKEE (reference sequence). Trimming left V 4 bases short and J 2 bases short, with 11 bases between. The CDR3 extends over 14 amino acids. CDR3 amino acids: CASSHDTYTDTQYF. As DNA, the CDR3 is TGTGCCAGCAGCCACGACACCTACACAGATACGCAGTATTTT.

V gene TRBV4-3 combines with J gene TRBJ1-1; no clear D gene. V lost 0 bases and J lost 7, with 9 bases in between. Per the germline V gene, CDR1 is LGHNA and CDR2 is YSLEER. The CDR3 contains 13 residues. This CDR3 reads CASSQEGWSEAFF. The DNA for the CDR3 is TGCGCCAGCAGCCAAGAGGGTTGGAGTGAAGCTTTCTTT.

This chain connects TRBV7-3 to TRBJ2-3; TRBD1 might be the D (5 bases). The CDR3 has 15 amino acids. CDR1 and CDR2 (germline): SGHTA, FQGTGA. The germline V and J ends were trimmed by 5 bases and 5 bases, with 17 bases remaining between them. In DNA, the CDR3 is TGTGCCAGCAGCCCCAGCTCAGGGCTCGGAGATACGCAGTATTTT. Translated: CASSPSSGLGDTQYF.

The rearrangement uses TRBV7-3 and TRBJ2-1, with a possible D match to TRBD1 (5 bases). Trimming took 4 bases from V and 2 from J, leaving 12 bases between them. CDR1 is SGHTA, CDR2 FQGTGA, per germline. The CDR3 totals 15 residues. The CDR3 nucleotides read TGTGCCAGCAGCTCACAGGCCATCGCCTACAATGAGCAGTTCTTC. This translates into CASSSQAIAYNEQFF.

The rearrangement joins TRBV6-1 to TRBJ2-3; D is unresolved. The CDR3 extends over 13 amino acids. Looked up from germline, CDR1 is MNHNS and CDR2 is SASEGT. Trimming removed 4 bases from V and 4 bases from J, with 9 bases in between. The CDR3 spells CASSVQNPDTQYF. DNA for the CDR3: TGTGCCAGCAGTGTACAGAACCCAGATACGCAGTATTTT.

The J gene is TRBJ2-1, the V gene TRBV6-5; D ambiguous. CDR1 is MNHEY, CDR2 SVGAGI, per germline. With 0 bases removed from V and 0 bases from J, the gap between germline ends came to 6 bases. CDR3 size: 15 residues. CDR3 loop: CASSYSYSSYNEQFF. The DNA for the CDR3 is TGTGCCAGCAGTTACTCTTATAGCTCCTACAATGAGCAGTTCTTC.

The chain links TRBV5-1 to TRBJ2-2; TRBD1 is a possible D gene (5 bases). CDR1 SGHRS and CDR2 YFSETQ come from the germline V gene. Between the trimmed V and J ends, which lost 4 bases and 3 bases, there was a span of 13 bases. This CDR3 contains 15 residues. CDR3: CASSIQVAYTGELFF. CDR3 DNA sequence: TGCGCCAGCAGCATACAGGTCGCGTACACCGGGGAGCTGTTTTTT.

In this sample, this clone turned up once. The rearrangement uses TRBV28 and TRBJ1-2; D is unclear. The V and J ends lost 2 bases and 8 bases respectively, with 12 bases between them. Germline V gene data show CDR1 as MDHEN and CDR2 as SYDVKM. The CDR3 spans 13 residues. CDR3 coding DNA: TGTGCCAGCAGTTTAAAACGGACTGGCGGCTACACCTTC. Its protein product is CASSLKRTGGYTF.

The chain carries TRBV27 and TRBJ1-2, with D tentatively TRBD1 (5 bases). The ends were cut back, 2 bases at V and 8 bases at J, with 18 bases in the middle. Germline assignment: CDR1 MNHEY and CDR2 SMNVEV (reference sequence). CDR3 length: 15 residues. The CDR3 sequence is CASSLSGHGAGGYTF. The DNA of the CDR3 is TGTGCCAGCAGTTTAAGCGGACACGGGGCGGGGGGCTACACCTTC.

The chain has TRBV6-5 and TRBJ1-1, with 7 bases identical to TRBD1. CDR1 and CDR2 (germline): MNHEY, SVGAGI. The CDR3 covers 13 residues. Trimming cost V 4 bases and J 7 bases; bases outside gene matches: 6. The CDR3 DNA sequence: TGTGCCAGCAGTTTAAGACAGGGCGTTGAAGCTTTCTTT. Its protein product is CASSLRQGVEAFF.

The V gene is TRBV14, the J gene TRBJ2-2; 11 positions match TRBD1. The CDR3 extends over 13 amino acids. The germline V gene encodes CDR1 SGHDN and CDR2 FVKESK. V shed 8 bases, J shed 6 bases, and the junction held 2 bases outside the gene matches. The CDR3 DNA reads as TGTGCCAGCGGGGGACAGGGGGCCGGGGAGCTGTTTTTT. Amino acids: CASGGQGAGELFF.

The chain joins TRBV7-9 to TRBJ2-7, with a weak D call TRBD2 (7 bases). Looked up from germline, CDR1 is SEHNR and CDR2 is FQNEAQ (reference sequence). V shed 1 base and J shed 4 bases, with 8 bases lying between them. The CDR3 covers 13 residues. The CDR3 region is CASSLEGGYEQYF. For the CDR3, the DNA is TGTGCCAGCAGCTTAGAGGGGGGGTACGAGCAGTACTTC.

The rearrangement links TRBV5-6 to TRBJ1-4; the match to TRBD1 covers 8 bases. V dropped 4 bases and J dropped 6; count of bases not matched to a gene: 11. The CDR3 length is 16 residues. Germline V gene lookup returns CDR1 SGHDT and CDR2 YYEEEE. CDR3 sequence: CASSIRIGQGYEKLFF. In nucleotides, the CDR3 is TGTGCCAGCAGCATCAGAATCGGACAGGGCTATGAAAAACTGTTTTTT.

This clone was observed a single time. V usage is TRBV7-2 and J usage is TRBJ2-1; tentatively, D is TRBD2 (5 bases). The CDR3 covers 13 residues. Germline values: CDR1 SGHTA, CDR2 FQGNSA. Trimming pared 3 bases from V and 15 bases from J, leaving 18 bases between. The CDR3 nucleotides are TGTGCCAGCAGCTTCTCCCGGACTGAGGTACGGTTCTTC. This encodes CASSFSRTEVRFF.

The V gene is TRBV19, the J gene TRBJ2-7; 7 nucleotides align to TRBD1. The CDR3 sequence is 15 residues long. Germline V CDR1 and CDR2: LNHDA, SQIVND (reference sequence). V trimming: 5 bases; J trimming: 2 bases; junction bases outside the gene matches: 9. CDR3 sequence: CASSALGQGAYEQYF. In DNA, the CDR3 is TGTGCCAGTAGTGCCCTTGGCCAGGGGGCCTACGAGCAGTACTTC.

This clone was seen just once. The J gene is TRBJ2-3, the V gene TRBV5-1, with 14 positions matching TRBD2. The CDR3 loop spans 16 amino acids. The V segment lost 0 bases and the J segment 4 bases; nucleotides outside the gene matches: 1. The germline V gene encodes CDR1 SGHRS and CDR2 YFSETQ. CDR3 protein: CASSLGLAGGPDTQYF. In DNA form, the CDR3 reads TGCGCCAGCAGCTTGGGACTAGCGGGGGGGCCAGATACGCAGTATTTT.

CDR3 DNA: TGCGCCAGCAGCTCCGGGACAGCAAACTATGGCTACACCTTC. Protein sequence: CASSSGTANYGYTF. This chain joins TRBV5-1 and TRBJ1-2; 7 bases are shared with TRBD1. The V gene's germline CDR1 is SGHRS and CDR2 YFSETQ. The ends lost 3 bases at V and 2 bases at J; junction bases unmatched: 4. This CDR3 has 14 residues.

V gene TRBV10-3 combines with J gene TRBJ2-1, with D perhaps TRBD2 (6 bases). The germline V gene encodes CDR1 ENHRY and CDR2 SYGVKD. V was trimmed by 6 bases and J by 2 bases, leaving 17 bases between them. The CDR3 has 16 residues. The CDR3 loop is CAIRDAGTSPYNEQFF. The CDR3 region has the DNA TGTGCCATCAGGGACGCCGGGACTTCTCCCTACAATGAGCAGTTCTTC.